These T cell receptor beta chains were read from a single sample in a study of technical replicates of blood from a few donors. This table comes from immunoSEQ multiplex PCR, and its TCRdb copy is limited to in-frame clones, with some not included. Seen here are roughly 68,000 clones, approximately 86% observed once, and the top ten hold under 6.5%. The specimen sequenced was PBMCs. Source of these receptors: a human donor in good health. Some clones in this sample may be carry-over from other donors' samples. Each CDR3 is given with its conserved first and last residue. Fields, in order: clone size, D gene, J gene, V gene, CDR3 protein, CDR3 DNA. The D gene is left open where the match is weak. The size entry is marked missing in some rows and otherwise reads once, few, many or a size class.

clone_size: .; d_call: .; j_call: TRBJ2-7; v_call: TRBV27; cdr3_aa: CASSLGDSGSYEQYF; cdr3_nt: TGTGCCAGCAGCCTAGGGGACTCGGGCTCCTACGAGCAGTACTTC
clone_size: .; d_call: .; j_call: TRBJ1-2; v_call: TRBV6-5; cdr3_aa: CASSYSRRSGYTF; cdr3_nt: TGTGCCAGCAGTTACTCGCGGAGGAGTGGCTACACCTTC
clone_size: .; d_call: .; j_call: TRBJ1-5; v_call: TRBV7-2; cdr3_aa: CASSQGPGVNQPQHF; cdr3_nt: TGTGCCAGCAGCCAGGGGCCCGGGGTCAATCAGCCCCAGCATTTT
clone_size: few; d_call: .; j_call: TRBJ1-2; v_call: TRBV25-1; cdr3_aa: CASRKDSNYGYTF; cdr3_nt: TGTGCCAGCAGGAAAGACAGTAACTATGGCTACACCTTC
clone_size: .; d_call: TRBD1; j_call: TRBJ1-5; v_call: TRBV7-2; cdr3_aa: CASSIQGSSNQPQHF; cdr3_nt: TGTGCCAGCAGCATACAGGGGTCGAGCAATCAGCCCCAGCATTTT
clone_size: .; d_call: .; j_call: TRBJ2-2; v_call: TRBV6-1; cdr3_aa: CASSKGLADNTGELFF; cdr3_nt: TGTGCCAGCAGTAAAGGCTTGGCGGATAACACCGGGGAGCTGTTTTTT
clone_size: .; d_call: TRBD1; j_call: TRBJ1-2; v_call: TRBV5-1; cdr3_aa: CASSGTGRVGYTF; cdr3_nt: TGCGCCAGCAGCGGGACAGGGCGCGTTGGCTACACCTTC
clone_size: few; d_call: TRBD1; j_call: TRBJ1-3; v_call: TRBV4-3; cdr3_aa: CASSQRTGVGNTIYF; cdr3_nt: TGCGCCAGCAGCCAGAGGACAGGGGTCGGAAACACCATATATTTT
clone_size: .; d_call: TRBD2; j_call: TRBJ2-3; v_call: TRBV11-2; cdr3_aa: CASSFWTSGREVDTQYF; cdr3_nt: TGTGCCAGCAGCTTTTGGACTAGCGGGAGGGAGGTAGATACGCAGTATTTT
clone_size: .; d_call: .; j_call: TRBJ1-5; v_call: TRBV6-5; cdr3_aa: CASSYSLRAPPQHF; cdr3_nt: TGTGCCAGCAGTTACTCGCTAAGAGCCCCGCCCCAGCATTTT
clone_size: .; d_call: TRBD2; j_call: TRBJ2-7; v_call: TRBV5-4; cdr3_aa: CASSFYGGTTEQYF; cdr3_nt: TGTGCCAGCAGCTTCTACGGGGGGACCACCGAGCAGTACTTC
clone_size: once; d_call: .; j_call: TRBJ1-5; v_call: TRBV5-4; cdr3_aa: CASSLGGGSWQPQHF; cdr3_nt: TGTGCCAGCAGCTTGGGGGGGGGTTCTTGGCAGCCCCAGCATTTT
clone_size: .; d_call: TRBD2; j_call: TRBJ2-3; v_call: TRBV9; cdr3_aa: CASSVLPSGSWTDTQYF; cdr3_nt: TGTGCCAGCAGCGTACTCCCTAGCGGGAGTTGGACAGATACGCAGTATTTT
clone_size: .; d_call: TRBD1; j_call: TRBJ1-5; v_call: TRBV10-3; cdr3_aa: CAISESRTGGSKAQHF; cdr3_nt: TGTGCCATCAGTGAGTCGAGGACAGGGGGTTCCAAGGCCCAGCATTTT
clone_size: .; d_call: .; j_call: TRBJ2-3; v_call: TRBV7-2; cdr3_aa: CASSFTRLSDTQYF; cdr3_nt: TGTGCCAGCAGCTTCACCCGACTCTCAGATACGCAGTATTTT
clone_size: .; d_call: .; j_call: TRBJ1-3; v_call: TRBV2; cdr3_aa: CASSESVAGGNTIYF; cdr3_nt: TGTGCCAGCAGTGAATCGGTAGCTGGGGGAAACACCATATATTTT
clone_size: .; d_call: .; j_call: TRBJ2-2; v_call: TRBV5-4; cdr3_aa: CASSSARENTGELFF; cdr3_nt: TGTGCCAGCAGCTCCGCGAGGGAGAACACCGGGGAGCTGTTTTTT
clone_size: .; d_call: TRBD2; j_call: TRBJ2-1; v_call: TRBV5-1; cdr3_aa: CASSSSSGRAGYNEQFF; cdr3_nt: TGCGCCAGCAGCTCATCGAGCGGGAGGGCCGGTTACAATGAGCAGTTCTTC
clone_size: .; d_call: .; j_call: TRBJ1-2; v_call: TRBV2; cdr3_aa: CASSEGVLWGYTF; cdr3_nt: TGTGCCAGCAGTGAAGGAGTTCTCTGGGGCTACACCTTC
clone_size: .; d_call: .; j_call: TRBJ2-3; v_call: TRBV4-1; cdr3_aa: CASSQVRLAKYRTDTQYF; cdr3_nt: TGCGCCAGCAGCCAAGTGAGGTTGGCAAAATATCGCACAGATACGCAGTATTTT
clone_size: .; d_call: .; j_call: TRBJ1-2; v_call: TRBV29-1; cdr3_aa: CSVATLRGGYTF; cdr3_nt: TGCAGCGTTGCTACCTTAAGGGGAGGCTACACCTTC
clone_size: .; d_call: .; j_call: TRBJ1-2; v_call: TRBV4-3; cdr3_aa: CASSPETGSVGGYTF; cdr3_nt: TGCGCCAGCAGCCCCGAGACAGGCTCGGTTGGAGGCTACACCTTC
clone_size: .; d_call: TRBD1; j_call: TRBJ2-7; v_call: TRBV7-2; cdr3_aa: CASSRHRGPTYEQYF; cdr3_nt: TGTGCCAGCAGTCGACACAGGGGGCCTACTTACGAGCAGTACTTC
clone_size: .; d_call: TRBD1; j_call: TRBJ1-1; v_call: TRBV7-3; cdr3_aa: CASSSTGGLWAFF; cdr3_nt: TGTGCCAGCAGCTCCACAGGGGGCCTTTGGGCTTTCTTT
clone_size: .; d_call: TRBD1; j_call: TRBJ2-7; v_call: TRBV6-5; cdr3_aa: CASSKSGTGGYEQYF; cdr3_nt: TGTGCCAGCAGTAAAAGCGGGACAGGGGGGTACGAGCAGTACTTC
clone_size: .; d_call: TRBD1; j_call: TRBJ1-4; v_call: TRBV19; cdr3_aa: CASSTEMDRGPEKLFF; cdr3_nt: TGTGCCAGTAGTACCGAAATGGACAGGGGGCCTGAAAAACTGTTTTTT
clone_size: medium-sized; d_call: .; j_call: TRBJ1-3; v_call: TRBV7-9; cdr3_aa: CASRKRVNTIYF; cdr3_nt: TGTGCCAGCAGGAAACGGGTAAACACCATATATTTT
clone_size: .; d_call: .; j_call: TRBJ1-1; v_call: TRBV7-3; cdr3_aa: CASSLRANTEAFF; cdr3_nt: TGTGCCAGCAGCTTAAGGGCTAACACTGAAGCTTTCTTT
clone_size: .; d_call: .; j_call: TRBJ1-3; v_call: TRBV25-1; cdr3_aa: CASKKGGGNTIYF; cdr3_nt: TGTGCCAGCAAGAAGGGAGGGGGAAACACCATATATTTT
clone_size: .; d_call: .; j_call: TRBJ2-5; v_call: TRBV7-3; cdr3_aa: CASSLGLGPSETQYF; cdr3_nt: TGTGCCAGCAGCTTAGGTTTGGGGCCGAGCGAGACCCAGTACTTC
clone_size: .; d_call: TRBD2; j_call: TRBJ2-3; v_call: TRBV7-8; cdr3_aa: CASSVSGTSTDTQYF; cdr3_nt: TGTGCCAGCAGCGTTAGCGGGACCAGCACAGATACGCAGTATTTT
clone_size: .; d_call: TRBD2; j_call: TRBJ2-5; v_call: TRBV7-8; cdr3_aa: CASSLIEVGLAGGETQYF; cdr3_nt: TGTGCCAGCAGCTTAATAGAAGTGGGACTAGCGGGGGGAGAGACCCAGTACTTC
clone_size: .; d_call: .; j_call: TRBJ2-5; v_call: TRBV5-1; cdr3_aa: CASSLSGQETQYF; cdr3_nt: TGCGCCAGCAGCTTGTCGGGACAAGAGACCCAGTACTTC
clone_size: .; d_call: TRBD1; j_call: TRBJ1-5; v_call: TRBV7-9; cdr3_aa: CASSPTPGQDYRVAQHF; cdr3_nt: TGTGCCAGCAGCCCCACCCCGGGACAGGACTATAGGGTGGCCCAGCATTTT
clone_size: .; d_call: .; j_call: TRBJ1-6; v_call: TRBV9; cdr3_aa: CASSVGVGATAENSPLHF; cdr3_nt: TGTGCCAGCAGCGTAGGGGTGGGGGCAACTGCGGAGAATTCACCCCTCCACTTT
clone_size: .; d_call: .; j_call: TRBJ2-2; v_call: TRBV4-2; cdr3_aa: CASSQDGRGYGELFF; cdr3_nt: TGTGCCAGCAGCCAAGATGGCAGAGGGTACGGGGAGCTGTTTTTT
clone_size: .; d_call: TRBD2; j_call: TRBJ2-1; v_call: TRBV7-6; cdr3_aa: CASSPLTPLAGAFNEQFF; cdr3_nt: TGTGCCAGCAGCCCACTAACGCCGCTAGCGGGGGCCTTTAATGAGCAGTTCTTC
clone_size: .; d_call: .; j_call: TRBJ1-4; v_call: TRBV2; cdr3_aa: CASSLQGLTNEKLFF; cdr3_nt: TGTGCCAGCAGTCTACAGGGTCTCACTAATGAAAAACTGTTTTTT
clone_size: few; d_call: TRBD1; j_call: TRBJ2-2; v_call: TRBV7-2; cdr3_aa: CASSQGQGANTGELFF; cdr3_nt: TGTGCCAGCAGCCAAGGACAGGGGGCTAACACCGGGGAGCTGTTTTTT
clone_size: .; d_call: .; j_call: TRBJ1-3; v_call: TRBV4-3; cdr3_aa: CASSQDPTAGNTIYF; cdr3_nt: TGCGCCAGCAGCCAAGATCCAACGGCTGGAAACACCATATATTTT
clone_size: .; d_call: .; j_call: TRBJ1-1; v_call: TRBV6-1; cdr3_aa: CASSRGAGLNTEAFF; cdr3_nt: TGTGCCAGCAGCCGCGGGGCAGGGTTGAACACTGAAGCTTTCTTT
clone_size: .; d_call: .; j_call: TRBJ2-7; v_call: TRBV5-8; cdr3_aa: CASSRLLGGDEQYF; cdr3_nt: TGTGCCAGCAGCCGCTTGCTGGGGGGTGACGAGCAGTACTTC
clone_size: .; d_call: TRBD2; j_call: TRBJ2-5; v_call: TRBV9; cdr3_aa: CASSVGGTRQETQYF; cdr3_nt: TGTGCCAGCAGCGTAGGGGGGACTAGACAAGAGACCCAGTACTTC
clone_size: few; d_call: .; j_call: TRBJ2-2; v_call: TRBV7-3; cdr3_aa: CASSPRSPGELFF; cdr3_nt: TGTGCCAGCAGCCCGAGGAGCCCCGGGGAGCTGTTTTTT
clone_size: .; d_call: TRBD1; j_call: TRBJ1-6; v_call: TRBV4-2; cdr3_aa: CASSQEQGGSYNSPLHF; cdr3_nt: TGTGCCAGCAGCCAAGAACAGGGGGGGTCCTATAATTCACCCCTCCACTTT
clone_size: .; d_call: .; j_call: TRBJ1-1; v_call: TRBV29-1; cdr3_aa: CSAMVQWSTEAFF; cdr3_nt: TGCAGCGCCATGGTGCAGTGGAGCACTGAAGCTTTCTTT